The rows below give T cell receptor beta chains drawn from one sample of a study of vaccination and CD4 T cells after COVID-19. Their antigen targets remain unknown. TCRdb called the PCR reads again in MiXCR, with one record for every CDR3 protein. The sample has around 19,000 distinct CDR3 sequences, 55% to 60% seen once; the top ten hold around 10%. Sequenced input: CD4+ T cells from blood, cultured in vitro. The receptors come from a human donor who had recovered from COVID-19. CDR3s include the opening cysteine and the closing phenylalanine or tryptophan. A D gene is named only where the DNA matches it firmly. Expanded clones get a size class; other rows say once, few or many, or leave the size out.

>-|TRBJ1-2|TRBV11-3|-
CASSSRTDANYGYTF
TGTGCCAGCAGCTCACGGACTGATGCTAACTATGGCTACACCTTC
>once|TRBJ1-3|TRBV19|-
CASRDGAAGNTIYF
TGTGCCAGTAGAGACGGAGCAGCTGGAAACACCATATATTTT
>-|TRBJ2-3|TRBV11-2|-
CASSLGPDTQYF
TGTGCCAGCAGCTTAGGTCCAGATACGCAGTATTTT
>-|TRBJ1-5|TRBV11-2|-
CASSLKGDQPQHF
TGTGCCAGCAGCTTAAAGGGGGATCAGCCCCAGCATTTT
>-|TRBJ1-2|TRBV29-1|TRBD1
CSVWTGDGYTF
TGCAGCGTCTGGACAGGGGACGGCTACACCTTC
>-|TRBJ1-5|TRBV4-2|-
CASSQDGGGDNQPQHF
TGTGCCAGCAGCCAAGACGGGGGGGGGGACAATCAGCCCCAGCATTTT
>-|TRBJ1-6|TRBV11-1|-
CASSEGYDNSPLHF
TGTGCCAGCAGCGAGGGTTATGATAATTCACCCCTCCACTTT
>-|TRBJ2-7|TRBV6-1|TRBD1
CASRKTGGLSYEQYF
TGTGCCAGCAGAAAAACAGGGGGCCTCTCCTACGAGCAGTACTTC
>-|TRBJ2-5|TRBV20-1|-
CSHYLQETQYF
TGCAGTCACTACCTCCAAGAGACCCAGTACTTC
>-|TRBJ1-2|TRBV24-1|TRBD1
CATSSVAGGLYGYTF
TGTGCCACCAGTTCTGTGGCAGGGGGCCTCTATGGCTACACCTTC
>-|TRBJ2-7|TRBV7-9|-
CASSQDIYSYEQYF
TGTGCCAGCAGCCAAGACATTTACTCCTACGAGCAGTACTTC
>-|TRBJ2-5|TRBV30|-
CAWTENAETQYF
TGTGCCTGGACAGAAAATGCGGAGACCCAGTACTTC
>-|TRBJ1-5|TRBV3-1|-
CASSHSNQPQHF
TGTGCCAGCAGCCATAGCAATCAGCCCCAGCATTTT
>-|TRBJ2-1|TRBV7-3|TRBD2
CASSREGRYNEQFF
TGTGCCAGCAGCCGGGAGGGCCGCTACAATGAGCAGTTCTTC
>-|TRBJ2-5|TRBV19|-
CASSIVGLGETQYF
TGTGCCAGTAGTATAGTAGGGCTAGGTGAGACCCAGTACTTC
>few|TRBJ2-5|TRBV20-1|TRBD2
CSAQAAGPIESQETQYF
TGCAGTGCCCAAGCAGCGGGGCCTATCGAGAGCCAAGAGACCCAGTACTTC
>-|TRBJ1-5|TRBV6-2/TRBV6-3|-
CASSPDGIPSNQPQHF
TGTGCCAGCAGTCCCGACGGAATACCTAGCAATCAGCCCCAGCATTTT
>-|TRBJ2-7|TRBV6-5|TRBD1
CASSSRDRYYEQYF
TGTGCCAGCAGTTCCCGGGACAGGTACTACGAGCAGTACTTC
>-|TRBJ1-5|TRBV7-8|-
CASSLRPQGQHSNQPQHF
TGTGCCAGCAGCTTAAGGCCCCAAGGACAGCATAGCAATCAGCCCCAGCATTTT
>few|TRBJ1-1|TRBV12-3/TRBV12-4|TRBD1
CASSLQGVTEAFF
TGTGCCAGCAGCTTACAGGGGGTCACTGAAGCTTTCTTT
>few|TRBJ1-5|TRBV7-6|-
CASSIGSNQPQHF
TGTGCCAGCAGCATCGGTTCAAATCAGCCCCAGCATTTT
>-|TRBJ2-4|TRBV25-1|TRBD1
CASSAQATGNIQYF
TGTGCCAGCAGTGCCCAGGCGACAGGGAACATTCAGTACTTC
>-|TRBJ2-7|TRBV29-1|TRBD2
CSVKREGAEQYF
TGCAGCGTGAAGCGGGAGGGCGCCGAGCAGTACTTC
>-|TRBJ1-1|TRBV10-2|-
CASSERQGDTEAFF
TGCGCCAGCAGTGAGAGGCAGGGTGACACTGAAGCTTTCTTT
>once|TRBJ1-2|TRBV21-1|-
CASSKGCRGNGYTF
TGTGCCAGCAGCAAAGGTTGCAGGGGAAATGGCTACACCTTC
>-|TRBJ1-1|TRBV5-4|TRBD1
CASSLGLTGGIEEAFF
TGTGCCAGCAGCTTGGGATTGACAGGGGGAATCGAAGAAGCTTTCTTT
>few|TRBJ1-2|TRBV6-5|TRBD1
CASSLGTGYGYTF
TGTGCCAGCAGTTTAGGGACAGGCTATGGCTACACCTTC
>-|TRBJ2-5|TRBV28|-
CASSFPGVLKGTQYF
TGTGCCAGCAGTTTCCCGGGGGTTCTGAAGGGGACCCAGTACTTC
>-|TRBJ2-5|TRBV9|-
CASSVASEGGWVQETQYF
TGTGCCAGCAGCGTAGCTTCGGAAGGCGGCTGGGTCCAAGAGACCCAGTACTTC
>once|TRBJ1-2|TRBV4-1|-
CASSKVSQQNYGYTF
TGCGCCAGCAGCAAAGTATCACAGCAGAACTATGGCTACACCTTC
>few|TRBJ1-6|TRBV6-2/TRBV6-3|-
CASSLSSALHF
TGTGCCAGCAGCCTTTCCTCGGCCCTCCACTTT
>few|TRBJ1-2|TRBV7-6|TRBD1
CASSSQPGTALGYTF
TGTGCCAGCAGCTCTCAGCCTGGGACAGCCTTGGGCTACACCTTC
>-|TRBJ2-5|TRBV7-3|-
CASSRDLAETQYF
TGTGCCAGCAGCCGGGACTTAGCAGAGACCCAGTACTTC
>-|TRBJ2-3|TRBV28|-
CASSLPSRGHF
TGTGCCAGCAGTTTGCCTAGCCGGGGGCATTTT
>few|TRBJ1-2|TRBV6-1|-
CASGRGAYGYTF
TGTGCCAGCGGACGAGGAGCCTATGGCTACACCTTC
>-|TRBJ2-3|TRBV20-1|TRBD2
CSASDGTRTDTQYF
TGCAGTGCTAGTGACGGGACTAGGACAGATACGCAGTATTTT
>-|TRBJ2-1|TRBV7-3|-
CASSSRTRAEQFF
TGTGCCAGCAGCTCCAGAACCCGGGCTGAGCAGTTCTTC
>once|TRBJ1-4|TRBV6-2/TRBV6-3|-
CASRGQPNEKLFF
TGTGCCAGCAGAGGACAGCCGAATGAAAAACTGTTTTTT
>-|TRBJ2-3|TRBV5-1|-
CASGPGGLGAADTQYF
TGCGCCAGCGGGCCTGGAGGATTAGGAGCGGCAGATACGCAGTATTTT
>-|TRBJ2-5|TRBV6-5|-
CASSYSKAREETQYF
TGTGCCAGCAGTTACTCGAAGGCTCGAGAAGAGACCCAGTACTTC
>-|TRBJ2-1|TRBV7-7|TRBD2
CASSPSSGGPNEQFF
TGTGCTAGCAGCCCCTCTAGCGGGGGCCCCAATGAGCAGTTCTTC
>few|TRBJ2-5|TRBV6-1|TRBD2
CATLTSGRETQYF
TGTGCCACCCTGACTAGCGGGAGAGAGACCCAGTACTTC
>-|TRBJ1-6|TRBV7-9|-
CASERTENSPLHF
TGTGCCAGCGAGAGGACGGAGAATTCACCCCTCCACTTT
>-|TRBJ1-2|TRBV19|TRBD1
CASNNLRGLGYTF
TGTGCCAGTAACAACCTCAGGGGGCTTGGCTACACCTTC
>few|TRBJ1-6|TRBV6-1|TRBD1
CASSATGEKSPLHF
TGTGCCAGCAGCGCAACAGGGGAAAAATCACCCCTCCACTTT
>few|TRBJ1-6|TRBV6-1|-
CASSRTPEPYNSPLHF
TGTGCCAGCAGCCGTACACCGGAACCGTACAATTCACCCCTCCACTTT
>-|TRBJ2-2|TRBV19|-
CASRLSRGANTGELFF
TGTGCCAGTAGGCTATCACGTGGGGCGAACACCGGGGAGCTGTTTTTT
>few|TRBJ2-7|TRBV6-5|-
CASSLTGYEQYF
TGTGCCAGCAGTTTGACAGGCTACGAGCAGTACTTC
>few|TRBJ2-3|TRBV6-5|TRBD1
CASSYSRGPGTDTQYF
TGTGCCAGCAGTTACTCGAGGGGGCCGGGAACAGATACGCAGTATTTT
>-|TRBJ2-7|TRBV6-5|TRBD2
CASSYSLAGSYEQYF
TGTGCCAGCAGTTACTCGCTAGCGGGCTCCTACGAGCAGTACTTC
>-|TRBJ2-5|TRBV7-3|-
CASSLLAGHRETQYF
TGTGCCAGCAGCTTACTTGCGGGCCATCGGGAGACCCAGTACTTC